A single sample is the source of the 27 T cell receptor beta chains below, sequenced in a study of blood T cell repertoires in COVID-19. Profiling relied on immunoSEQ multiplex PCR, and the TCRdb table lists in-frame clones only, not all of them. The sample records about 98,000 clones, 75% to 95% being singletons. The sequenced sample was peripheral blood. These TCRs come from a young man with acute or convalescent COVID-19.

This clone was observed a few times. V gene TRBV4-1 combines with J gene TRBJ2-7, with 9 bases matching TRBD2. Germline assignment: CDR1 MGHRA and CDR2 YSYEKL. The CDR3 sequence is 15 residues long. The ends lost 1 base at V and 1 base at J; junction bases unmatched: 2. CDR3 DNA sequence: TGCGCCAGCAGCCAAGGTAGCGGGGGTTCCTACGAGCAGTACTTC. Its protein product is CASSQGSGGSYEQYF.

V and J are TRBV27 and TRBJ1-2; TRBD1 agrees at 8 bases. With V trimmed by 5 bases and J by 6 bases, 5 bases remained unmatched. There are 13 residues in the CDR3. The germline V gene has CDR1 MNHEY and CDR2 SMNVEV (reference sequence). The CDR3: CASSPGQVNGYTF. The CDR3 coding sequence is TGTGCCAGCAGTCCGGGACAGGTTAATGGCTACACCTTC.

The chain combines TRBV7-8 with TRBJ2-6; 10 nucleotides match TRBD2. The junction had 6 bases not matched to a gene; V was cut back by 4 bases and J by 0 bases. Germline V CDR1 and CDR2: SGHVS, FQNEAQ. The length of the CDR3 is 18 residues. DNA for the CDR3: TGTGCCAGCAGCTCGCTGGGACTAGCGTCCTCTGGGGCCAACGTCCTGACTTTC. Translated, it gives CASSSLGLASSGANVLTF.

This clone occurred a few times. The chain combines TRBV4-1 with TRBJ1-1; TRBD1 matches 9 bases. The V gene end was trimmed by 0 bases and the J gene end by 1 base; junction bases not matched to a gene: 6. Germline V lookup: CDR1 MGHRA, CDR2 YSYEKL. The CDR3 contains 17 residues. In DNA, the CDR3 is TGCGCCAGCAGCCAAGATAACAGGGGGCGGGGGAACACTGAAGCTTTCTTT. It yields the protein CASSQDNRGRGNTEAFF.

This clone was counted once. The chain is built from TRBV18 and TRBJ2-2, with 7 bases matching TRBD2. Germline V lookup: CDR1 KGHSH, CDR2 LQKENI. The CDR3 is 15 amino acids. V lost 8 bases to trimming and J lost 2 bases; unmatched junction nucleotides: 8. DNA for the CDR3: TGTGCCAGCGGTCCCTCGGGGGGAAACACCGGGGAGCTGTTTTTT. This translates into CASGPSGGNTGELFF.

The chain is built from TRBV10-2 and TRBJ1-2, with 10 nucleotides matching TRBD1. Germline CDR1 reads WSHSY; CDR2 reads SAAADI. The CDR3 is made up of 18 amino acids. J was trimmed by 3 bases and V by 0 bases; bases with no gene match: 10. CDR3: CASSESRLFGQGDYGYTF. CDR3 sequence (DNA): TGCGCCAGCAGTGAGTCCCGCTTGTTTGGACAGGGGGACTATGGCTACACCTTC.

This chain connects TRBV7-9 to TRBJ1-5; maybe TRBD1 (6 bases). The V gene lost 1 base and the J gene lost 4 bases, with 17 bases spanning the gap. CDR1 is SEHNR and CDR2 is FQNEAQ in the germline V gene (reference sequence). The CDR3 loop spans 17 amino acids. Here the CDR3 reads CASSLDRDPSYNQPQHF. In nucleotides, the CDR3 is TGTGCCAGCAGCTTAGACAGGGACCCTTCTTATAATCAGCCCCAGCATTTT.

This chain connects TRBV18 to TRBJ1-1; D possibly corresponds to TRBD1 (5 bases). V lost 2 bases to trimming and J lost 4 bases, with 11 bases between them. The V gene's germline CDR1 is KGHSH and CDR2 LQKENI. This CDR3 is 14 amino acids long. The CDR3 sequence is CASSPGGRGTEAFF. CDR3 nucleotide sequence: TGTGCCAGCTCACCAGGGGGGAGGGGCACTGAAGCTTTCTTT. The whole variable domain, remainder taken from reference TRBV18 and TRBJ1-1, is NAGVMQNPRHLVRRRGQEARLRCSPMKGHSHVYWYRQLPEEGLKFMVYLQKENIIDESGMPKERFSAEFPKEGPSILRIQQVVRGDSAAYFCASSPGGRGTEAFFGQGTRLTVV.

This chain links TRBV15 with TRBJ1-2; 7 bases fit TRBD1. The CDR3 consists of 16 residues. The V gene end was trimmed by 3 bases and the J gene end by 1 base; junction bases not matched to a gene: 8. Germline-derived CDR1 and CDR2 are LNHNV and YYDKDF (reference sequence). CDR3 DNA: TGTGCCACCAGCAGGGACCGACAGGGAATTAACTATGGCTACACCTTC. It specifies CATSRDRQGINYGYTF.

J is TRBJ2-7 and V is TRBV29-1; maybe TRBD2 (5 bases). This CDR3 spans 12 amino acids. Trimming took off 5 bases at V and 1 base at J, with 9 bases between the two ends. The germline CDR1 and CDR2 sequences are SQVTM and ANQGSEA. This CDR3 is CSVLRESYEQYF. CDR3 in DNA: TGCAGCGTTCTTCGGGAATCCTACGAGCAGTACTTC.

The chain combines TRBV4-1 with TRBJ1-1; D gene ambiguous. Per the germline V gene, CDR1 is MGHRA and CDR2 is YSYEKL. Trimming removed 0 bases at V and 4 bases at J, with 6 bases between. The CDR3 contains 13 residues. CDR3 amino acids: CASSQDPGTEAFF. CDR3 DNA sequence: TGCGCCAGCAGCCAAGATCCGGGCACTGAAGCTTTCTTT.

The chain is built from TRBV20-1 and TRBJ2-7; D may be TRBD2 (6 bases). Germline V lookup: CDR1 DFQATT, CDR2 SNEGSKA (reference sequence). The CDR3 extends over 11 amino acids. Trimming cost V 5 bases and J 9 bases, with 14 bases left between them. The CDR3 sequence is CSARLDTVQYF. CDR3 DNA sequence: TGCAGTGCTCGACTAGATACAGTGCAGTACTTC.

The genes are TRBV4-2 and TRBJ1-1, with TRBD1 matching 8 bases. V trimming: 0 bases; J trimming: 5 bases; junction bases outside the gene matches: 5. The CDR3 has 15 residues. Germline loops: CDR1 LGHNA, CDR2 YNFKEQ. In DNA form, the CDR3 reads TGTGCCAGCAGCCAAGAACAGGGGGTACGAACTGAAGCTTTCTTT. Translating gives CASSQEQGVRTEAFF.

The chain carries TRBV6-6 and TRBJ1-3; 11 bases are shared with TRBD1. The CDR3 totals 15 residues. Germline V gives CDR1 MNHNY, CDR2 SVGAGI (reference sequence). The trim removed 2 bases at V and 3 bases at J, leaving 0 bases unmatched. The CDR3 DNA is TGTGCCAGCAGTTACGGGACAGGGGGTGGAAACACCATATATTTT. This encodes CASSYGTGGGNTIYF.

This rearrangement joins TRBV10-3 to TRBJ1-2; D is uncertain. Germline assignment: CDR1 ENHRY and CDR2 SYGVKD. V shed 6 bases and J shed 1 base, with 15 bases lying between them. The CDR3 runs to 15 residues. CDR3 loop: CAIRGSWEINYGYTF. DNA for the CDR3: TGTGCCATCAGGGGGTCTTGGGAGATTAACTATGGCTACACCTTC.

The J gene is TRBJ1-6, the V gene TRBV19, with D possibly matching TRBD1 (5 bases). Germline V gives CDR1 LNHDA, CDR2 SQIVND (reference sequence). V lost 7 bases and J lost 4, with 8 bases in between. There are 13 residues in the CDR3. As DNA, the CDR3 is TGTGCCAGTAACCAGGGTTATAATTCACCCCTCCACTTT. This codes for CASNQGYNSPLHF.

This sequence joins TRBV5-1 and TRBJ1-1; D might be TRBD1 (6 bases). The CDR3 has 14 amino acids. Looked up from germline, CDR1 is SGHRS and CDR2 is YFSETQ. Deletions cut 4 bases from V and 0 bases from J, with 10 bases between. The CDR3 spells CASSPDRLNTEAFF. Written as DNA, the CDR3 is TGCGCCAGCAGCCCCGACAGGCTGAACACTGAAGCTTTCTTT.

The chain employs TRBV6-5 and TRBJ1-1, with D possibly being TRBD1 (5 bases). The germline V and J ends were trimmed by 6 bases and 9 bases, with 17 bases remaining between them. The germline gives CDR1 MNHEY, CDR2 SVGAGI. This CDR3 spans 13 amino acids. In DNA, the CDR3 is TGTGCCAGCAGCCGGGACTTACAATCGAAAGCTTTCTTT. Translated: CASSRDLQSKAFF.

This clone showed up just once. The V gene is TRBV6-2 or TRBV6-3, the J gene TRBJ1-1; D is perhaps TRBD1 (6 bases). CDR3 length equals 14 residues. With 5 bases removed from V and 1 base from J, the gap between germline ends came to 11 bases. Germline loops: CDR1 MNHEY, CDR2 SVGEGT. CDR3 DNA sequence: TGTGCCAGCAGTACAGGGTTGGGGAACACTGAAGCTTTCTTT. Encoded protein: CASSTGLGNTEAFF.

This chain uses TRBV12-3 or TRBV12-4 with TRBJ2-3; D is unresolved. V lost 7 bases to trimming and J lost 1 base, with 9 bases between them. The CDR3 runs to 13 residues. CDR3 DNA: TGTGCCAGCAATCTACAGCGCACAGATACGCAGTATTTT. This translates into CASNLQRTDTQYF.

J is TRBJ1-4 and V is TRBV6-1; perhaps TRBD1 as D (6 bases). The CDR3 spans 17 residues. The germline gives CDR1 MNHNS, CDR2 SASEGT. V lost 3 bases, J lost 5 bases, and 19 bases lay in between. In DNA, the CDR3 is TGTGCCAGCAGTGACCCCGGGACACCTCAAGGAAATGAAAAACTGTTTTTT. Encoded protein: CASSDPGTPQGNEKLFF.

This chain uses TRBV20-1 with TRBJ1-6, with unresolved D. Trimming left V 3 bases short and J 8 bases short, with 5 bases between. Germline V gene lookup returns CDR1 DFQATT and CDR2 SNEGSKA (reference sequence). This CDR3 has 11 residues. The CDR3: CSARQDSPLHF. The CDR3 DNA is TGCAGTGCTAGGCAGGATTCACCCCTCCACTTT.

The chain carries TRBV19 and TRBJ1-4; D call uncertain. This CDR3 has 14 amino acids. V lost 9 bases to trimming and J lost 5 bases, with 16 bases between them. Germline CDR1 is LNHDA and CDR2 is SQIVND (reference sequence). The CDR3 sequence: CARKYSFLNEKLFF. The CDR3 region has the DNA TGTGCCAGAAAATACAGTTTTCTCAATGAAAAACTGTTTTTT.

A few counts support this clone. The chain combines TRBV7-8 with TRBJ1-1; 8 bases line up with TRBD1. CDR3 length equals 19 residues. CDR1 is SGHVS and CDR2 is FQNEAQ in the germline V gene. The V gene end was trimmed by 5 bases and the J gene end by 0 bases; junction bases not matched to a gene: 17. CDR3 region: CASSRRLTGAGGVNTEAFF. DNA of the CDR3: TGTGCCAGCAGCCGGCGTCTGACAGGGGCCGGAGGGGTGAACACTGAAGCTTTCTTT.

V gene TRBV13 combines with J gene TRBJ1-2; tentatively, D is TRBD1 (6 bases). V gave up 2 bases and J gave up 8 bases, with 15 bases separating them. Germline values: CDR1 PRHDT, CDR2 FYEKMQ (reference sequence). The CDR3 is made up of 14 amino acids. CDR3 sequence (DNA): TGTGCCAGCAGCTTATCGGCAGGGGTTGCAGGCTACACCTTC. This sequence encodes CASSLSAGVAGYTF.

V is TRBV27 and J is TRBJ2-7; 7 bases agree with TRBD1. With V trimmed by 3 bases and J by 4 bases, 6 bases remained unmatched. CDR1 is MNHEY, CDR2 SMNVEV, per germline (reference sequence). The CDR3 runs to 14 residues. CDR3 coding DNA: TGTGCCAGCAGTTTGCGACAGGGTTTTTACGAGCAGTACTTC. Its protein product is CASSLRQGFYEQYF.

On this clone itself: Other DNA sequences within the sample encode an identical CDR3. The chain carries TRBV7-9 and TRBJ1-5; possible D gene TRBD1, 6 bases. This CDR3 has 13 amino acids. The V end lost 1 base, the J end lost 7 bases, and 8 bases lay between the germline ends. Germline V gene lookup returns CDR1 SEHNR and CDR2 FQNEAQ (reference sequence). Written as DNA, the CDR3 is TGTGCCAGCAGCTTAGAGGGGGGGCAGCCCCAGCATTTT. Residues: CASSLEGGQPQHF.